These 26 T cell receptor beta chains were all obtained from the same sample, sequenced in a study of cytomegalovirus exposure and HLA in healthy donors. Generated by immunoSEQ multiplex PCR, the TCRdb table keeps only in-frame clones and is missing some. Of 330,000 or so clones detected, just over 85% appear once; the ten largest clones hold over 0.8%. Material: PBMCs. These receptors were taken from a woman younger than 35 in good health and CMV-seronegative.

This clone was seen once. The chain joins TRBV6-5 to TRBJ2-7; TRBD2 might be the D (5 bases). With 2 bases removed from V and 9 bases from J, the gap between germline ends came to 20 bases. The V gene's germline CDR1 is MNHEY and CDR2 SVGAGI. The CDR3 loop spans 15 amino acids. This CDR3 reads CASSYGRSGSDWQYF. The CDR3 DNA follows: TGTGCCAGCAGTTACGGGCGCTCTGGCTCGGACTGGCAGTACTTC.

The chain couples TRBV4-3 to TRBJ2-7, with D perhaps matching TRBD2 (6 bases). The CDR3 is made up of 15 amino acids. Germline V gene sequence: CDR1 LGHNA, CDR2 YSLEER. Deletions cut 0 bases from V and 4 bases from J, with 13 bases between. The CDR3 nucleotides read TGCGCCAGCAGCCAAGATCAGGGTGGGGGGTACGAGCAGTACTTC. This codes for CASSQDQGGGYEQYF.

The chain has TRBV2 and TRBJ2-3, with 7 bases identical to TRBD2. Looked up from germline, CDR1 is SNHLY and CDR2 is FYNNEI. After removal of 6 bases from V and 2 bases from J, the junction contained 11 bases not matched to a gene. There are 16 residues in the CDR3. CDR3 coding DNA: TGTGCCAGCAGCCCCGGAACTAGCGTCTTCACAGATACGCAGTATTTT. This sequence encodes CASSPGTSVFTDTQYF.

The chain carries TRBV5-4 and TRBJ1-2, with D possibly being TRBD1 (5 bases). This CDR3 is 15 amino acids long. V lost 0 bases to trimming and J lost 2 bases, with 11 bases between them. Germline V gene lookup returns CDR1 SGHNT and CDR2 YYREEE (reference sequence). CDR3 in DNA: TGTGCCAGCAGCTTGGGCGGGACCGAGAACTATGGCTACACCTTC. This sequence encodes CASSLGGTENYGYTF.

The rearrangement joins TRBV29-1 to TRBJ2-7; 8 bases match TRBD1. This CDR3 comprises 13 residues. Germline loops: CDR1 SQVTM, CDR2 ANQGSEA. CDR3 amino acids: CRRHRDRRGEQYF. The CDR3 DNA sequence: TGCAGGAGACACCGGGACAGGAGAGGCGAGCAGTACTTC.

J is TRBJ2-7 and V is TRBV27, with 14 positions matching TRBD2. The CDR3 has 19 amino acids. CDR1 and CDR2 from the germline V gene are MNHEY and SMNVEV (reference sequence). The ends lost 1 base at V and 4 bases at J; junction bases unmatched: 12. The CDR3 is CASSLLPPTTSGRGYEQYF. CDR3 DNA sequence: TGTGCCAGCAGTTTATTGCCCCCCACGACTAGCGGGAGGGGGTACGAGCAGTACTTC.

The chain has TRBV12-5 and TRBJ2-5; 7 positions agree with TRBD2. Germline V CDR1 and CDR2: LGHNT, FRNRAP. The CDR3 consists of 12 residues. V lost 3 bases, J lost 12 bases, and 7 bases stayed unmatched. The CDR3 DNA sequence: TGTGCTAGTGGTTTTTATTTGGGAGGGGAGTACTTC. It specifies CASGFYLGGEYF.

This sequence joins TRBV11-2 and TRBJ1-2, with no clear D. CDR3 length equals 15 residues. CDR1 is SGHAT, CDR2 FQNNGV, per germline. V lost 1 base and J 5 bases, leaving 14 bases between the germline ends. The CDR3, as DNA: TGTGCCAGCAGCTTAGTTAGTCAACCGATATATGGCTACACCTTC. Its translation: CASSLVSQPIYGYTF.

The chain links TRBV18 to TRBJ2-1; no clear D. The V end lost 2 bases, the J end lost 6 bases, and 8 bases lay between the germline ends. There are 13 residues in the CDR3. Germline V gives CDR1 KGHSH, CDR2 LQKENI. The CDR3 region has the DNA TGTGCCAGCTCACCAGCCACTATCAATGAGCAGTTCTTC. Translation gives CASSPATINEQFF.

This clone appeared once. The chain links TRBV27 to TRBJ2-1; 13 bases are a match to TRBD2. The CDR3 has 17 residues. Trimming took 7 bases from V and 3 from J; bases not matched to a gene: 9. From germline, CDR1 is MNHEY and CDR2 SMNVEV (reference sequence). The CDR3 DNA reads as TGTGCCAGCAAGCGGACTAGCGGGAGTGGGTACTACAATGAGCAGTTCTTC. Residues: CASKRTSGSGYYNEQFF.

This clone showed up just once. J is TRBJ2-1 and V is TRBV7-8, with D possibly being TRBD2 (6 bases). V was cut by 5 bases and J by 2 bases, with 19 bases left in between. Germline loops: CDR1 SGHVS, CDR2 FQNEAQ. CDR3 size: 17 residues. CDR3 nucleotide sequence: TGTGCCAGCAGCCCCCGCGGAGGGGTGGGGGCCTACAATGAGCAGTTCTTC. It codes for CASSPRGGVGAYNEQFF. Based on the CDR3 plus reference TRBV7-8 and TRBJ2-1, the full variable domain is GAGVSQSPRYKVAKRGQDVALRCDPISGHVSLFWYQQALGQGPEFLTYFQNEAQLDKSGLPSDRFFAERPEGSVSTLKIQRTQQEDSAVYLCASSPRGGVGAYNEQFFGPGTRLTVL.

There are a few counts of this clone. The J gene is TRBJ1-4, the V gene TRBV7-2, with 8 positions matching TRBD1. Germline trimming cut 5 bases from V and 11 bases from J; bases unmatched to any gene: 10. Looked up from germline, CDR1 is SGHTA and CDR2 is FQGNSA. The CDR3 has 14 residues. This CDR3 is CASSADRGYRKLFF. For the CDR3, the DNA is TGTGCCAGCAGCGCAGACAGGGGATATCGGAAACTGTTTTTT.

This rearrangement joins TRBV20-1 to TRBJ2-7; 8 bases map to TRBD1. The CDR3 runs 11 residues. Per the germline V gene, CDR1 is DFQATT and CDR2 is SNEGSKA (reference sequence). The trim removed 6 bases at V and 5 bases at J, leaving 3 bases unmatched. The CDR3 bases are TGCAGTGCCCTGACAGGGGACGAGCAGTACTTC. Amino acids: CSALTGDEQYF.

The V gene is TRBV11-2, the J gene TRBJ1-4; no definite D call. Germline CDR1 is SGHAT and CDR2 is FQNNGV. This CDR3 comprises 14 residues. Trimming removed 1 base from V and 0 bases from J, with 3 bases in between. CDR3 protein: CASSLGATNEKLFF. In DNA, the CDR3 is TGTGCCAGCAGCTTAGGAGCAACTAATGAAAAACTGTTTTTT.

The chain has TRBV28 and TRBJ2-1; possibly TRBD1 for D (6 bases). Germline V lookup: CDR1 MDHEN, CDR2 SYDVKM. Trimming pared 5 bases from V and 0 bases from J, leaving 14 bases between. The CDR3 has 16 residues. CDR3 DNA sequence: TGTGCCAGCAGTCATTCAGGGGCGCCCTCCTACAATGAGCAGTTCTTC. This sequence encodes CASSHSGAPSYNEQFF.

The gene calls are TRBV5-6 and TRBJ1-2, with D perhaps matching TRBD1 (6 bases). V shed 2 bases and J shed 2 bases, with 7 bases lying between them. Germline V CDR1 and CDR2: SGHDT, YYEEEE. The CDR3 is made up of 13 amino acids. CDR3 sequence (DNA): TGTGCCAGCAGCTTTGGACAGAACTATGGCTACACCTTC. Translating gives CASSFGQNYGYTF.

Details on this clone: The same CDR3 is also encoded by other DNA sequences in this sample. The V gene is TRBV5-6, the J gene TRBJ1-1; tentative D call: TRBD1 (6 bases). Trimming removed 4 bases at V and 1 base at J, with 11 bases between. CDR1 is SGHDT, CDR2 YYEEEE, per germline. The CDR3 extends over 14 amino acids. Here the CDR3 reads CASSLLGQNTEAFF. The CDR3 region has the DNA TGTGCCAGCAGCCTATTGGGACAGAACACTGAAGCTTTCTTT.

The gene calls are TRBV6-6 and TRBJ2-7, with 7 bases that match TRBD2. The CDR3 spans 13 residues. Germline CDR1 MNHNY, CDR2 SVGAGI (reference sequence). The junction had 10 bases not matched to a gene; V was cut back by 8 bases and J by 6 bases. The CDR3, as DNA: TGTGCCAGCGTACGGGAGGCCCCTGGCGAGCAGTACTTC. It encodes CASVREAPGEQYF.

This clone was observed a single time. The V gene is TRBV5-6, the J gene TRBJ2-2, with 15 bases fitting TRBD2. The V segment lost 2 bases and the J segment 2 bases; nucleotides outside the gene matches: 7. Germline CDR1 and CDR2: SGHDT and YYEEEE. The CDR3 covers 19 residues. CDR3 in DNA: TGTGCCAGCAGCTTCCTGGGACTAGCGGGAGGTTCTAACACCGGGGAGCTGTTTTTT. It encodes CASSFLGLAGGSNTGELFF. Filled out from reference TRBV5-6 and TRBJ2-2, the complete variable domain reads DAGVTQSPTHLIKTRGQQVTLRCSPKSGHDTVSWYQQALGQGPQFIFQYYEEEERQRGNFPDRFSGHQFPNYSSELNVNALLLGDSALYLCASSFLGLAGGSNTGELFFGEGSRLTVL.

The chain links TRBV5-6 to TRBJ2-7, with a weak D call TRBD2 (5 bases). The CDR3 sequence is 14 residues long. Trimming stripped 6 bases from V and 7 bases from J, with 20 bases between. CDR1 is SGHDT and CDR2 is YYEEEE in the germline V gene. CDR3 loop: CASTRTGTMGEQYF. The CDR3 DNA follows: TGTGCCAGCACCCGTACGGGAACAATGGGGGAGCAGTACTTC.

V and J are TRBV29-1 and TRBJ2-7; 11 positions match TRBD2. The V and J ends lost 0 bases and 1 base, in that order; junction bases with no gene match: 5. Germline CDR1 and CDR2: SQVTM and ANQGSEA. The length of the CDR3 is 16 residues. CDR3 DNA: TGCAGCGTTGAAGATCGTGGGACTAGCGGATCCTACGAGCAGTACTTC. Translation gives CSVEDRGTSGSYEQYF.

The CDR3 DNA is TGTGCCAGCAGTTACTCGGGGACTAGCAGTGAGCAGTTCTTC. Translating it yields CASSYSGTSSEQFF. The rearrangement links TRBV6-5 to TRBJ2-1; TRBD2 matches at 9 bases. Per the germline V gene, CDR1 is MNHEY and CDR2 is SVGAGI. The CDR3 length is 14 residues. The junction had 3 bases not matched to a gene; V was cut back by 0 bases and J by 9 bases.

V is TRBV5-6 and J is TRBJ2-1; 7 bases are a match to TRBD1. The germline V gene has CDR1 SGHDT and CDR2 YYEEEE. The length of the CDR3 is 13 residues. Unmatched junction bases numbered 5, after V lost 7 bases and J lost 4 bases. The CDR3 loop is CASFRQGYNEQFF. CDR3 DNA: TGTGCCAGCTTCCGACAGGGTTACAATGAGCAGTTCTTC. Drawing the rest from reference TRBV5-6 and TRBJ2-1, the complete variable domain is DAGVTQSPTHLIKTRGQQVTLRCSPKSGHDTVSWYQQALGQGPQFIFQYYEEEERQRGNFPDRFSGHQFPNYSSELNVNALLLGDSALYLCASFRQGYNEQFFGPGTRLTVL.

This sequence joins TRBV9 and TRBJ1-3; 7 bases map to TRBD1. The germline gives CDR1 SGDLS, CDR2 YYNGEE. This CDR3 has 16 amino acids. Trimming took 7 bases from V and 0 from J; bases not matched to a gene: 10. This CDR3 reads CASGGLGQLSGNTIYF. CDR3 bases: TGTGCCAGCGGAGGGTTGGGACAGCTCTCTGGAAACACCATATATTTT.

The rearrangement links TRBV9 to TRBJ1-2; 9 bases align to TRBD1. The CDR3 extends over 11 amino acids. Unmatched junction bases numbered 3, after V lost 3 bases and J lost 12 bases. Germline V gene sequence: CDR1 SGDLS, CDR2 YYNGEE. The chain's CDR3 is CASSGGQGHTF. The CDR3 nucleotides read TGTGCCAGCAGCGGGGGACAGGGTCACACCTTC.

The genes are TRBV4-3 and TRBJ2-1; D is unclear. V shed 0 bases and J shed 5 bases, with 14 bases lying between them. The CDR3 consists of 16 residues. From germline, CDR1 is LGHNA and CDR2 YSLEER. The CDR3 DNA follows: TGCGCCAGCAGCCAAGATCCACGCAGGTTCGACAATGAGCAGTTCTTC. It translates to CASSQDPRRFDNEQFF.